This is a list of T cell receptor beta chains from one sample in a study of T cell repertoires in cytomegalovirus infection. What these receptors recognize is not known. A single record per CDR3 protein comes from TCRdb applying MiXCR to the reads. Seen here are 830,000 or so distinct CDR3 sequences, roughly 33% observed once, and the top ten hold approximately 13%. The source material was cultured CD8+ T cells from PBMCs, sampled from culture after CMV antigen stimulation. The source of these receptors is a human donor in good health (CMV status not recorded). Some clones in this sample may be carry-over from other donors' samples. The conserved cysteine and the conserved F or W are not part of the CDR3 here. Each record gives: D gene, V gene, J gene, CDR3 protein. A D gene is named only where the DNA matches it firmly.

-	TRBV29-1	TRBJ2-3	SVEGTPASTDTQY
-	TRBV7-2	TRBJ2-1	ASSLLSPLVDEQF
-	TRBV12-3/TRBV12-4	TRBJ1-3	ASSPPGGGGRAGNTIY
-	TRBV19	TRBJ1-1	ASHQGSLNTEAF
-	TRBV7-2	TRBJ2-3	ASSFFVRDPPSTDTQY
TRBD1	TRBV6-5	TRBJ2-1	ASTQSGQGALPEQF
-	TRBV6-8	TRBJ1-3	ASSLQGGSSGNTIY
TRBD1	TRBV12-3/TRBV12-4	TRBJ1-4	ASTRQGDEKLF
-	TRBV27	TRBJ2-6	ASSLSPSGANVLT
-	TRBV6-2/TRBV6-3	TRBJ1-2	ASSYSTGRGYGYT
-	TRBV7-2	TRBJ1-1	ASSLGEPEAF
-	TRBV20-1	TRBJ1-1	SARGRNTEAF
-	TRBV6-1	TRBJ2-1	ARSDSPDRYSYNEQF
-	TRBV19	TRBJ1-6	ASSYPYSPLH
-	TRBV9	TRBJ1-1	ASSVELMNTEAF
-	TRBV12-3/TRBV12-4	TRBJ2-1	ASSFPGFYNEQF
-	TRBV15	TRBJ2-1	ATSRDHGAHYNEQF
TRBD1	TRBV4-2	TRBJ1-1	ASSQDEGTGTAF
-	TRBV29-1	TRBJ2-1	SVEEDRSYNEQF
-	TRBV7-9	TRBJ2-5	ASSSRETQY
TRBD1	TRBV7-4	TRBJ2-1	ASTRGDRGYNEQF
TRBD1	TRBV6-1	TRBJ2-3	ASSNRDRPSTDTQY
-	TRBV27	TRBJ1-1	ASSFLPRGSEAF
TRBD2	TRBV28	TRBJ2-5	ASSLWGGWQETQY
-	TRBV14	TRBJ1-4	ASSQDTGKKLF
-	TRBV27	TRBJ2-1	ASSLVHQDNEQF
TRBD1	TRBV7-2	TRBJ1-5	ASSLYPGGVGNQPQH
-	TRBV5-1	TRBJ2-1	ASSLGTPGLNEQF
-	TRBV7-9	TRBJ1-4	ASSFSFDEKLF
TRBD1	TRBV24-1	TRBJ2-2	ATSDRQGVINTGELF
TRBD1	TRBV28	TRBJ2-7	ASTSPGQIDSYEQY
-	TRBV11-1	TRBJ2-1	ASSLRGNYNEQF
-	TRBV7-8	TRBJ2-1	ASSVLIGGYNEQF
TRBD1	TRBV7-9	TRBJ2-7	ASSLQDRDRYEQY
-	TRBV7-2	TRBJ1-2	ASSLRTDPSYGYT
-	TRBV6-2/TRBV6-3	TRBJ2-3	ASSYLRTGVDTDTQY
-	TRBV19	TRBJ1-1	ASRWGATFRDTEAF
-	TRBV19	TRBJ1-3	ASRDGHFSGNTIY
-	TRBV4-1	TRBJ1-2	ASSPDRDFYSYT
TRBD2	TRBV7-6	TRBJ2-1	ASSSGGGEDNEQF
-	TRBV6-5	TRBJ1-3	ASRRDGNSGNTIY
-	TRBV7-8	TRBJ2-7	ASSDRRLEQY
-	TRBV5-6	TRBJ1-2	ASSSTENGYT
-	TRBV12-3/TRBV12-4	TRBJ1-1	ASSWYSLDTEAF
-	TRBV15	TRBJ2-7	ATSRPGSSYEQY
-	TRBV6-1	TRBJ1-6	ASSEGVRAANSPLH
TRBD2	TRBV6-1	TRBJ2-5	ASSDPGLAGGIYQETQY
TRBD2	TRBV5-4	TRBJ2-3	ASRWGGGEDTQY
TRBD1	TRBV20-1	TRBJ1-6	SAPSRTGSPLH
TRBD2	TRBV27	TRBJ2-3	ASSSQSGGVDTQY